The T cell receptor (beta chain) described here comes from a study of blood T cell repertoires in COVID-19 (dated by TCRdb to 2019 to 2021). Notes on the research overall: Samples covering the acute and convalescent phases of COVID-19 were provided by collaborators in the United States, Italy and Spain. Subjects who had been exposed to COVID-19, were actively infected with it, or had recovered from it provided the deeply sampled blood TCRbeta repertoires that made up the dataset. Nearly every sample came with metadata listing a de-identified subject ID, COVID-19 status, age in years and sex. Where available, HLA class I and class II types were obtained from metadata supplied by the sample provider rather than from assay-based typing. A freely available public database, intended as a resource for researchers studying the immune response to SARS-CoV-2, is where the repertoires were released. The material from the prospective study consisted of cDNA or gDNA derived from T cells, B-cell-depleted T cells, or PBMCs. The samples were drawn from two sources: the first 160 participants of the ongoing ImmuneRACE study, and about 1,300 subjects contributed by 6 global collaborators. On the study overall, not on this receptor specifically: Clinical and demographic metadata were provided uncurated, with the amount varying by source and participant.

Comment on this clone: It has no known antigen specificity. Nothing much larger sits one base from this clone, and base qualities are not available.

In Seattle, one collaborating source enrolled patients while the infection was active and tracked those patients longitudinally over the course of disease. Whole blood was collected in K2EDTA tubes by collaborating institutions according to the institutions' own protocols. For TCRbeta analysis, collaborators shipped samples as frozen whole blood, isolated PBMCs, or DNA extracted from either of those sample types. The immunoSEQ Assay, a bias-controlled multiplex PCR, was used to amplify TCRbeta CDR3 regions from genomic DNA. In the paper's pipeline: Within the assay, amplification of reference gene primers was used to estimate how many nucleated cells each sample contained. To quantify the absolute abundance of each unique TCRbeta CDR3 rearrangement, sequence reads were collapsed and filtered. For each sample, productive Simpson clonality was calculated as the square root of Simpson's diversity index across productive rearrangements. TCRdb provides this immuneACCESS table in a form limited to in-frame rearrangements. Some clones are lacking; in checked studies, under half of them reflect an unresolved V gene, and why the rest are absent is not known. That table gives V, J and clone size, and the DNA gave D and trimming. This sample holds roughly 200,000 clones; over 75% were observed only once. Of the sample, 15% to 20% is held by the ten largest clones.

The germline V gene (reference sequence) provides CDR1 LNHDA and CDR2 SQIVND. Including the terminal cysteine and phenylalanine, the CDR3 comprises 15 residues. Only CDR3 DNA remains: 45 bases, in frame from the first base. V is shortened by 3 bases, J by 0 bases, and the region joining them spans 11 bases. The chain uses TRBV19 and TRBJ1-1, and perhaps TRBD1 as D gene, on 6 matching bases. The sample was peripheral blood. This clonotype was sampled from a person aged 70 to 85 with COVID-19, enrolled during active disease. The nucleotides are TGTGCCAGTAGTATCCGGACAGAATTGAACACTGAAGCTTTCTTT. This yields the protein CASSIRTELNTEAFF. Here the CDR3 is joined to the reference TRBV19 and TRBJ1-1 genes, and the full variable domain is: DGGITQSPKYLFRKEGQNVTLSCEQNLNHDAMYWYRQDPGQGLRLIYYSQIVNDFQKGDIAEGYSVSREKKESFPLTVTSAQKNPTAFYLCASSIRTELNTEAFFGQGTRLTVV.